This T cell receptor (beta chain) is from a study of T cells after yellow fever vaccination. As concerns this clonotype: Its specificity is unknown.

Using its own MiXCR run on the 5' RACE reads, TCRdb lists one record per CDR3 protein. In the table there are 510,000 or so distinct CDR3 sequences, about 19% of which are singletons. General observations from the study: Clonotype sharing between CD4 and CD8 compartments was small. Reappearance after the booster was observed for most primary-vaccination clones (roughly 97% CD4, around 90% CD8).

The CDR3 contains 13 residues. The germline CDR1 and CDR2 sequences are SEHNR and FQNEAQ (reference sequence). Trimming took 1 base from V and 8 from J, leaving 9 bases between them. The receptor was isolated from a young man who received the YFV17D yellow fever vaccine. Specimen: PBMCs, collected 15 days after the yellow fever booster vaccination. V gene TRBV7-9 combines with J gene TRBJ2-1, with D possibly TRBD1 on 5 matching bases. CDR3 DNA: TGTGCCAGCAGCTTAGAGGGGTGGCATGAGCAGTTCTTC. Encoded protein: CASSLEGWHEQFF.